This TCR beta chain was sequenced during a study of OX40 agonist ivuxolimab in advanced cancers. Points from the study as a whole: The specificity for antigen of the expanded peripheral T cells was not determined. Patients who responded partially at 0.1-3.0 mg/kg showed clonal expansion ranking among the lowest.

Measured with immunoSEQ multiplex PCR; TCRdb has only the in-frame clones, and not every one. The sample yields about 64,000 clones, about 90% seen once. About this clone: As yet, its antigen is unknown.

The CDR3 covers 14 residues. Per germline, CDR1 KGHSH and CDR2 LQKENI. V was clipped by 4 bases and J by 4 bases, with 13 bases between them. The clonotype comes from an adult with an advanced solid tumor such as melanoma, head and neck, liver or kidney cancer. The chain employs TRBV18 and TRBJ2-5; tentative D call: TRBD2 (5 bases). The sample in question was CD4+ or CD8+ T cells sorted from blood, obtained in a trial of the OX40 agonist ivuxolimab. The CDR3 region has the DNA TGTGCCAGCTCACTAGAGTGGGGAGTAGAGACCCAGTACTTC. Its protein is CASSLEWGVETQYF.